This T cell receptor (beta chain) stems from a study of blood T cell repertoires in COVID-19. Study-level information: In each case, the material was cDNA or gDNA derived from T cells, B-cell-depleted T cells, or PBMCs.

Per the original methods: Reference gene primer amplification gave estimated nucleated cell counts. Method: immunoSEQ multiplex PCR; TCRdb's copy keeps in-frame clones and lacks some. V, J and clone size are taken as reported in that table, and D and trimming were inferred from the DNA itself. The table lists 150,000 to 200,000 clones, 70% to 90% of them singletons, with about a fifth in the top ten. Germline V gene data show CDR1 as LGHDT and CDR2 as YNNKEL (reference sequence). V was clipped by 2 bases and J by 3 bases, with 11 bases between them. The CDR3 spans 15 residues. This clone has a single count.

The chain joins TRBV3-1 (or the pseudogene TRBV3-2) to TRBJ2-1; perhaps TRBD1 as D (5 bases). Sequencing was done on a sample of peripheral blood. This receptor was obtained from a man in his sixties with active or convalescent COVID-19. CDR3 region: CASSQSGRDYNEQFF. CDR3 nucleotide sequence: TGTGCCAGCAGCCAATCGGGCAGGGACTACAATGAGCAGTTCTTC.